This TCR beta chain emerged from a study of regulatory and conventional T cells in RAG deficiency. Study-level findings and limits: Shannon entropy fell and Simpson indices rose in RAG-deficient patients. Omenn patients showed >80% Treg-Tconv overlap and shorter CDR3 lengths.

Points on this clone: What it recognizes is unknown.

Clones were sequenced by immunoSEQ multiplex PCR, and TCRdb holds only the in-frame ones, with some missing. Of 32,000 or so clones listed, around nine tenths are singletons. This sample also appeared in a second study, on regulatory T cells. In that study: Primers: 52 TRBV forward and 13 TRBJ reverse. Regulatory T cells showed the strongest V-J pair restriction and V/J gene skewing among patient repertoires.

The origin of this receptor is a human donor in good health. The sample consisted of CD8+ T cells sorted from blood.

The CDR3 reads CAWSQQGARETQYF. CDR3 in DNA: TGTGCCTGGAGTCAACAGGGGGCGCGAGAGACCCAGTACTTC. The chain recombines TRBV30 with TRBJ2-5; TRBD1 matches at 9 bases. Germline V gives CDR1 GTSNPN, CDR2 SVGIG (reference sequence). This CDR3 contains 14 residues. J was trimmed by 4 bases and V by 2 bases; bases with no gene match: 5.